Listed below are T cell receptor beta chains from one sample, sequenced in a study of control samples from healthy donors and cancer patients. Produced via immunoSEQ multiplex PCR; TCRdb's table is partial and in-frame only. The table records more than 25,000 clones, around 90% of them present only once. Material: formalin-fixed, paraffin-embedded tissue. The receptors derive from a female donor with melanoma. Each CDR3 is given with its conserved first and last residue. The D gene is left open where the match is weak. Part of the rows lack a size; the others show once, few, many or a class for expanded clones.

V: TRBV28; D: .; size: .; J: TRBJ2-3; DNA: TGTGCCAGCAGTCCCATCAGGGCGGCGGGCACAGATACGCAGTATTTT; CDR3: CASSPIRAAGTDTQYF
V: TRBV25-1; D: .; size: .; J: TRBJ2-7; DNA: TGTGCCAGCAGGGCAAGGACAATTCCCTACGAGCAGTACTTC; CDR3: CASRARTIPYEQYF
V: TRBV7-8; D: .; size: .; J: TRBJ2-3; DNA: TGTGTCAGCAGCTCGACAGTGATAGGGGCAGATACGCAGTATTTT; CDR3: CVSSSTVIGADTQYF
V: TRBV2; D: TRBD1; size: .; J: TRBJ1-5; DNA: TGTGCTAGCAGTGCGGCCAGGGGGCATAGGCAGCCCCAGCATTTT; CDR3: CASSAARGHRQPQHF
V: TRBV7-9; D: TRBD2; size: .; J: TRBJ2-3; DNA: TGTGCCAGCAGCTTCCTACTAGCGGGAAACACAGATACGCAGTATTTT; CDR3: CASSFLLAGNTDTQYF
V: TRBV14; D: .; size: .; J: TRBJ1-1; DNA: TGTGCCAGCAGCCAAGGGGGGTCCAGGGTAGGGAACACTGAAGCTTTCTTT; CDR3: CASSQGGSRVGNTEAFF
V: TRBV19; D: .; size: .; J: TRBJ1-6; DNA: TGTGCCAGTAGCAACAGGGTTAATTCACCCCTCCACTTT; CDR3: CASSNRVNSPLHF
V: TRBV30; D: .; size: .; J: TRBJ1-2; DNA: TGTGCCTGGAGTGTAAAAGGGGCCAGGCCTGGAGGGCATGGCTACACCTTC; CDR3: CAWSVKGARPGGHGYTF
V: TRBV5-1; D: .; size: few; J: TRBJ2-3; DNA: TGCGCCAGCAGCTTACGCCCGGGGCGGGGAGATACGCAGTATTTT; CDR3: CASSLRPGRGDTQYF
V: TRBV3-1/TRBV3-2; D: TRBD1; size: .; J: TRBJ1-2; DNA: TGTGCCAGCAGTCGGACAGGGGCCCGGGGCTACACCTTC; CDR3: CASSRTGARGYTF
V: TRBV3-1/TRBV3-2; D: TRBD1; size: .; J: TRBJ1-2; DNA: TGTGCCAGCAGCCAAGTGACAGGGGGCTATGGCTACACCTTC; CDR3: CASSQVTGGYGYTF
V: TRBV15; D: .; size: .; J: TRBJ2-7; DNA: TGTGCCACCAGCAGAGAAGCAGGCTTCTACGAGCAGTACTTC; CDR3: CATSREAGFYEQYF
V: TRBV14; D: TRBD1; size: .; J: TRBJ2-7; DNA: TGTGCCAGCAGCCAAGATCTCGCCGGGACAGGGAGGAGCTACGAGCAGTACTTC; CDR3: CASSQDLAGTGRSYEQYF
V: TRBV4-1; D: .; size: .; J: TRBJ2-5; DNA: TGCGCCAGCAGCTCTCTGCCAGGGGAGACCCAGTACTTC; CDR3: CASSSLPGETQYF